This passage covers 28 T cell receptor beta chains from one sample sequenced in a study of blood T cell repertoires in COVID-19. Libraries were prepared by immunoSEQ multiplex PCR; TCRdb keeps only in-frame clonotypes and omits some of them. The sample yields about 77,000 clones, roughly 76% seen once. The sample was peripheral blood. The receptors were sampled from a man aged 65 to 85 with active or convalescent COVID-19.

The chain couples TRBV18 to TRBJ2-7, with a possible D match to TRBD2 (5 bases). The germline V gene has CDR1 KGHSH and CDR2 LQKENI. V lost 3 bases, J lost 5 bases, and 17 bases lay in between. This CDR3 comprises 15 residues. CDR3 nucleotides: TGTGCCAGCTCACCGAAGGCCACCCTCGGGGACGAGCAGTACTTC. Its translation is CASSPKATLGDEQYF.

V gene TRBV14 combines with J gene TRBJ2-1; D might be TRBD2 (6 bases). Germline CDR1 reads SGHDN; CDR2 reads FVKESK. With 0 bases removed from V and 9 bases from J, the gap between germline ends came to 18 bases. CDR3 length: 16 amino acids. The CDR3 loop is CASSQDRERGGREQFF. CDR3 coding DNA: TGTGCCAGCAGCCAAGATCGGGAGCGTGGTGGGCGTGAGCAGTTCTTC.

This clone was recorded a few times. The chain carries TRBV28 and TRBJ1-1; the D is unclear. Germline CDR1 is MDHEN and CDR2 is SYDVKM. This CDR3 spans 13 amino acids. Trimming pared 3 bases from V and 2 bases from J, leaving 7 bases between. The DNA for the CDR3 is TGTGCCAGCAGTTTCTCCGGTAACACTGAAGCTTTCTTT. It translates to CASSFSGNTEAFF.

The rearrangement joins TRBV3-1 (or the pseudogene TRBV3-2) to TRBJ1-6; possibly TRBD1 for D (5 bases). CDR1 is LGHDT and CDR2 is YNNKEL in the germline V gene (reference sequence). This CDR3 is 14 amino acids long. Deletions cut 0 bases from V and 10 bases from J, with 10 bases between. The CDR3, as DNA: TGTGCCAGCAGCCAAGATCGGGGGGTATCACCCCTCCACTTT. It translates to CASSQDRGVSPLHF.

This chain joins TRBV5-4 and TRBJ2-3, with D possibly being TRBD2 (5 bases). The CDR3 length is 15 residues. Germline V gives CDR1 SGHNT, CDR2 YYREEE (reference sequence). Deletions cut 0 bases from V and 6 bases from J, with 14 bases between. CDR3 amino acids: CASSLGGSSWDTQYF. CDR3 sequence (DNA): TGTGCCAGCAGCTTGGGGGGATCTAGCTGGGATACGCAGTATTTT.

The chain joins TRBV18 to TRBJ2-7; D unclear. Trimming cost V 3 bases and J 0 bases, with 15 bases left between them. Germline V gene lookup returns CDR1 KGHSH and CDR2 LQKENI. The CDR3 has 16 amino acids. CDR3 in amino acids: CASSPLSTRFSYEQYF. The CDR3, as DNA: TGTGCCAGCTCACCCTTATCTACCCGGTTCTCCTACGAGCAGTACTTC.

The chain combines TRBV19 with TRBJ1-6; 9 nucleotides align to TRBD1. V dropped 4 bases and J dropped 7; count of bases not matched to a gene: 2. Germline V CDR1 and CDR2: LNHDA, SQIVND (reference sequence). This CDR3 contains 14 residues. Written as DNA, the CDR3 is TGTGCCAGTAGTAACAGGGGGCGAAATTCACCCCTCCACTTT. Its translation: CASSNRGRNSPLHF. Full variable domain (rest looked up from reference TRBV19 and TRBJ1-6): DGGITQSPKYLFRKEGQNVTLSCEQNLNHDAMYWYRQDPGQGLRLIYYSQIVNDFQKGDIAEGYSVSREKKESFPLTVTSAQKNPTAFYLCASSNRGRNSPLHFGNGTRLTVT.

The chain has TRBV5-5 and TRBJ2-5, with 10 bases aligning to TRBD1. V lost 4 bases and J lost 4; bases outside the gene matches: 10. Per germline, CDR1 SGHKS and CDR2 YYEKEE (reference sequence). The CDR3 length is 16 residues. Here the CDR3 reads CASSKDRGALGETQYF. The CDR3 DNA reads TGTGCCAGCAGCAAGGACAGGGGGGCGCTTGGAGAGACCCAGTACTTC. Full variable domain (outside the CDR3, taken from reference TRBV5-5 and TRBJ2-5): DAGVTQSPTHLIKTRGQQVTLRCSPISGHKSVSWYQQVLGQGPQFIFQYYEKEERGRGNFPDRFSARQFPNYSSELNVNALLLGDSALYLCASSKDRGALGETQYFGPGTRLLVL.

J is TRBJ2-1 and V is TRBV2; D possibly corresponds to TRBD1 (6 bases). The V end was cut by 9 bases, the J end by 3 bases, with 15 bases between. The CDR3 consists of 14 residues. The germline V gene has CDR1 SNHLY and CDR2 FYNNEI. This CDR3 is CASISGTIYNEQFF. The DNA for the CDR3 is TGTGCCAGTATCTCCGGGACAATCTACAATGAGCAGTTCTTC.

The chain employs TRBV2 and TRBJ2-5, with TRBD1 matching over 9 bases. With V trimmed by 5 bases and J by 5 bases, 6 bases remained unmatched. This CDR3 has 14 residues. The germline CDR1 and CDR2 sequences are SNHLY and FYNNEI. The DNA of the CDR3 is TGTGCCAGCAGTTCGGACAGGGGAGGGGAGACCCAGTACTTC. This gives the protein CASSSDRGGETQYF.

The chain uses TRBV5-5 and TRBJ2-1; TRBD1 matches 8 bases. After removal of 9 bases from V and 3 bases from J, the junction contained 11 bases not matched to a gene. CDR1 and CDR2 (germline): SGHKS, YYEKEE (reference sequence). CDR3 length: 15 amino acids. DNA of the CDR3: TGTGCCACCGCCACCTTGGACAGGGACTACAATGAGCAGTTCTTC. It specifies CATATLDRDYNEQFF.

V is TRBV6-1 and J is TRBJ2-3; tentatively, D is TRBD2 (7 bases). There are 16 residues in the CDR3. Germline CDR1 and CDR2: MNHNS and SASEGT. Between the trimmed V and J ends, which lost 2 bases and 6 bases, there was a span of 18 bases. CDR3 loop: CASSEFPGGGWDTQYF. The CDR3 DNA follows: TGTGCCAGCAGTGAATTTCCCGGCGGGGGCTGGGATACGCAGTATTTT.

The rearrangement links TRBV5-1 to TRBJ1-2; a possible D gene is TRBD1 (6 bases). V lost 2 bases and J lost 4, with 12 bases in between. The CDR3 totals 14 residues. Germline V lookup: CDR1 SGHRS, CDR2 YFSETQ. CDR3 DNA: TGCGCCAGCAGCTTAGCGGGACAAGCCTATGGCTACACCTTC. Translated: CASSLAGQAYGYTF.

This clone has more than one count but fewer than ten. The rearrangement joins TRBV2 to TRBJ2-7, with D possibly TRBD1 on 6 matching bases. The CDR3 is made up of 12 amino acids. In germline, CDR1 is SNHLY, CDR2 FYNNEI. V was pared by 6 bases and J by 7 bases, with 13 bases between. CDR3 coding DNA: TGTGCCAGCAGAGCTACAGGGTGGGAGCAGTACTTC. Translation gives CASRATGWEQYF. The variable domain in full, completed from reference TRBV2 and TRBJ2-7, reads EPEVTQTPSHQVTQMGQEVILRCVPISNHLYFYWYRQILGQKVEFLVSFYNNEISEKSEIFDDQFSVERPDGSNFTLKIRSTKLEDSAMYFCASRATGWEQYFGPGTRLTVT.

This clone appeared a few times. The chain recombines TRBV19 with TRBJ2-3, with TRBD2 identical over 9 bases. The CDR3 totals 13 residues. Germline V lookup: CDR1 LNHDA, CDR2 SQIVND (reference sequence). V was clipped by 8 bases and J by 1 base; unmatched bases: 1. Here the CDR3 reads CASSSGGTDTQYF. The CDR3 DNA reads as TGTGCCAGTTCTAGCGGGGGCACAGATACGCAGTATTTT.

This chain connects TRBV3-1 (or the pseudogene TRBV3-2) to TRBJ2-5, with D tentatively TRBD1 (6 bases). CDR3 length: 15 residues. The V gene's germline CDR1 is LGHDT and CDR2 YNNKEL (reference sequence). The ends were cut back, 1 base at V and 3 bases at J, with 12 bases in the middle. CDR3: CASSQGPGQEETQYF. The CDR3 coding sequence is TGTGCCAGCAGCCAAGGGCCGGGACAAGAAGAGACCCAGTACTTC.

V gene TRBV10-3 combines with J gene TRBJ2-7; 10 bases line up with TRBD2. Germline trimming cut 6 bases from V and 5 bases from J; bases unmatched to any gene: 4. Germline CDR1 and CDR2: ENHRY and SYGVKD. There are 13 residues in the CDR3. In DNA, the CDR3 is TGTGCCATCAGCGGGACTAGCGAAAACGAGCAGTACTTC. Protein: CAISGTSENEQYF.

V usage is TRBV7-9 and J usage is TRBJ1-2, with D possibly TRBD1 on 5 matching bases. V was pared by 4 bases and J by 4 bases, with 16 bases between. CDR1 and CDR2 (germline): SEHNR, FQNEAQ (reference sequence). The CDR3 is made up of 15 amino acids. The CDR3 spells CASSSGSGRSYGYTF. The CDR3 coding sequence is TGTGCCAGCAGCTCAGGGTCAGGGAGGAGCTATGGCTACACCTTC.

About this clone itself: At one of its ends the junction is not consistent with the germline gene, which may arise from a read error. This chain connects TRBV4-1 to TRBJ1-5, with TRBD1 identical over 7 bases. The germline V gene has CDR1 MGHRA and CDR2 YSYEKL. The CDR3 is 17 amino acids. The CDR3 nucleotides read TGCGCCTGCAGCCAGATTTATCTGGGGCCAAGGGGACAGCCCCTGCATTTT. Encoded protein: CACSQIYLGPRGQPLHF.

The chain is built from TRBV28 and TRBJ1-2; tentatively, D is TRBD1 (5 bases). Germline CDR1 MDHEN, CDR2 SYDVKM. The length of the CDR3 is 13 residues. The V and J ends lost 5 bases and 3 bases respectively, with 10 bases between them. The CDR3 loop reads CASSGANDYGYTF. The CDR3 bases are TGTGCCAGCAGTGGGGCCAACGACTATGGCTACACCTTC.

The genes are TRBV2 and TRBJ2-2; D gene ambiguous. Germline V CDR1 and CDR2: SNHLY, FYNNEI. The germline V and J ends were trimmed by 5 bases and 8 bases, with 12 bases remaining between them. The CDR3 has 13 residues. CDR3 DNA: TGTGCCAGCAGTATCAGAGGATCGGGGGAGCTGTTTTTT. Protein: CASSIRGSGELFF.

The chain combines TRBV6-5 with TRBJ2-7; maybe TRBD1 (6 bases). V was pared by 11 bases and J by 3 bases, with 8 bases between. Germline CDR1 MNHEY, CDR2 SVGAGI. This CDR3 spans 10 amino acids. CDR3 region: CAGGNYEQYF. The CDR3 bases are TGTGCCGGGGGCAACTACGAGCAGTACTTC.

CDR3 sequence: CATSDPSQANQPQHF. The CDR3 bases are TGTGCCACCAGTGATCCTTCCCAAGCCAATCAGCCCCAGCATTTT. The genes are TRBV24-1 and TRBJ1-5; the D is unclear. Trimming shortened V by 3 bases and J by 3 bases, and 11 bases separated the two germline ends. This CDR3 is built from 15 residues. Germline assignment: CDR1 KGHDR and CDR2 SFDVKD.

The chain employs TRBV5-4 and TRBJ2-4; a possible D gene is TRBD2 (5 bases). Trimming shortened V by 4 bases and J by 4 bases, and 24 bases separated the two germline ends. CDR3 size: 18 residues. Germline CDR1 and CDR2: SGHNT and YYREEE (reference sequence). The CDR3 loop reads CASSNIPWVEEAKNIQYF. CDR3 nucleotides: TGTGCCAGCAGCAATATCCCTTGGGTGGAGGAGGCAAAAAACATTCAGTACTTC.

The CDR3 DNA follows: TGCAGCGTGCGGGACGGAGGGGGCCCCCAGCATTTT. Its translation: CSVRDGGGPQHF. The rearrangement joins TRBV29-1 to TRBJ1-5; 7 bases are a match to TRBD1. V shed 6 bases and J 10 bases; nucleotides not matched to a gene: 9. This CDR3 spans 12 amino acids. CDR1 is SQVTM, CDR2 ANQGSEA, per germline.

The chain carries TRBV5-5 and TRBJ2-5; maybe TRBD2 (5 bases). V lost 1 base, J lost 0 bases, and 10 bases lay in between. The germline V gene encodes CDR1 SGHKS and CDR2 YYEKEE (reference sequence). The CDR3 has 15 amino acids. CDR3 coding DNA: TGTGCCAGCAGCTTGACCGGGGAGTACCAAGAGACCCAGTACTTC. It yields the protein CASSLTGEYQETQYF.

The V call is TRBV19, the J call TRBJ1-6, with unresolved D. CDR1 is LNHDA and CDR2 is SQIVND in the germline V gene (reference sequence). CDR3 length: 16 residues. Trimming removed 3 bases from V and 13 bases from J, with 22 bases in between. CDR3 loop: CASSIHPGSVISPLHF. The CDR3 DNA reads TGTGCCAGTAGTATCCACCCGGGTTCTGTAATATCGCCCCTCCACTTT.

This clone was recorded a few times. V and J are TRBV6-1 and TRBJ2-7; D is perhaps TRBD2 (7 bases). The CDR3 is 17 residues long. CDR1 is MNHNS and CDR2 is SASEGT in the germline V gene. Trimming removed 2 bases from V and 4 bases from J, with 21 bases in between. The CDR3 is CASSETNWGGIKYEQYF. CDR3 nucleotides: TGTGCCAGCAGTGAAACCAACTGGGGGGGCATAAAGTACGAGCAGTACTTC.